These T cell receptor beta chains were read from a single sample in a study of T cell changes during pregnancy in multiple sclerosis. Generated by immunoSEQ multiplex PCR, the TCRdb table keeps only in-frame clones and is missing some. The sample lists approximately 20,000 clones, 80% to 90% occurring once. Sequenced here: CD8+ T cells from peripheral blood mononuclear cells, sampled after pregnancy. The receptor source for this set is a female donor in good health, enrolled as a control in a pregnancy study. The CDR3 runs from the conserved cysteine through the conserved F or W. Each record gives: V gene, J gene, CDR3 protein.

>TRBV6-1|TRBJ2-7
CASSEPPGQGRNEQYF
>TRBV6-6|TRBJ2-7
CASSPLTSGGAGEQYF
>TRBV7-8|TRBJ2-7
CASSPGQGYYEQYF
>TRBV2|TRBJ2-7
CASRWTSGGTYEQYF
>TRBV30|TRBJ1-2
CAWSDGTRDRGRFYGYTF
>TRBV13|TRBJ2-7
CASSTRLAGSYEQYF
>TRBV7-8|TRBJ1-3
CASSLPGSGNTIYF
>TRBV4-3|TRBJ2-3
CASSQGGQAADTQYF
>TRBV6-6|TRBJ1-3
CASTAQGSGNTIYF
>TRBV4-1|TRBJ2-2
CASSQDPGTSGGPTGELFF
>TRBV27|TRBJ1-6
CASSSYTSVESPLHF
>TRBV27|TRBJ2-3
CASSLPPPTVDTQYF
>TRBV11-2|TRBJ2-1
CASSLVPGNEQFF
>TRBV4-3|TRBJ2-3
CASSQHDFVGTDTQYF